This TCR beta chain was obtained from a study of molecular identifiers for immune sequencing clone quantification. MiXCR, applied by TCRdb to the PCR reads, yields one record per CDR3 protein. The sample has roughly 630,000 distinct CDR3 sequences; about 25% are singletons. The authors sorted naive CD8 T cells as CD8+CD4-CCR7+CD45RA+. Germline-derived CDR1 and CDR2 are MNHEY and SVGEGT. V lost 2 bases, J lost 3 bases, and 7 bases lay in between. CDR3 length equals 13 residues. This clonotype was seen many times. This TCR was recovered from a human donor in good health. Some libraries in this study had Jurkat cell RNA spiked in. The chain carries TRBV6-2 or TRBV6-3 and TRBJ1-1; D is ambiguous. Sequenced: naive CD8+ T cells from blood, with Jurkat cell RNA spiked in. Noted subset: FACS-sorted CD8+CD4-CCR7+CD45RA+ naive T cells. The CDR3 nucleotides are TGTGCCAGCAGTTACGGGGAGGACACTGAAGCTTTCTTT. It codes for CASSYGEDTEAFF.